The next 20 T cell receptor beta chains were all read from a single sample in a study of CD8+CD57+ T cells in acquired aplastic anemia. CD8+CD57+ cell expansion had been shown by flow cytometry in patients chosen for sequencing. TCR beta VDJ and CDR3 profiling used genomic DNA as template. Using its own MiXCR run on the reads, TCRdb lists one record per CDR3 protein. In the table there are roughly 200,000 distinct CDR3 sequences, 63% of which are singletons. The sequencing input was sorted CD4+, CD8+, or CD8+CD57+ T cells (not recorded which) from PBMCs. The receptors were sampled from a human donor with aplastic anemia.

This chain joins TRBV10-2 and TRBJ2-5; a weak D match, TRBD2 (5 bases). The CDR3 is 13 residues long. The ends were cut back, 7 bases at V and 4 bases at J, with 13 bases in the middle. CDR1 is WSHSY and CDR2 is SAAADI in the germline V gene. Written as DNA, the CDR3 is TGCGCCAGCACCTGGGCCCGGGGAGAGACCCAGTACTTC. Its protein product is CASTWARGETQYF.

The chain is built from TRBV20-1 and TRBJ2-7; 9 nucleotides agree with TRBD1. The CDR3 spans 14 residues. Losses at the gene ends were 3 bases for V and 3 bases for J; bases not matched to a gene: 6. Germline lookup yields CDR1 DFQATT and CDR2 SNEGSKA (reference sequence). CDR3 DNA sequence: TGCAGTGCTAGGGTACCGGGACAGGGCTACGAGCAGTACTTC. This codes for CSARVPGQGYEQYF.

The chain combines TRBV2 with TRBJ2-2, with D perhaps matching TRBD2 (6 bases). CDR1 SNHLY and CDR2 FYNNEI come from the germline V gene. The germline V and J ends were trimmed by 2 bases and 6 bases, with 10 bases remaining between them. This CDR3 is built from 14 residues. The CDR3 is CASSEWGVAGELFF. DNA for the CDR3: TGTGCCAGCAGTGAATGGGGGGTGGCCGGGGAGCTGTTTTTT.

J is TRBJ2-3 and V is TRBV2, with D possibly being TRBD2 (5 bases). Germline-derived CDR1 and CDR2 are SNHLY and FYNNEI. Deletions cut 4 bases from V and 3 bases from J, with 11 bases between. The CDR3 runs to 14 residues. The CDR3, as DNA: TGTGCCAGCAGTGCTGCGACTACTACAGATACGCAGTATTTT. Protein product: CASSAATTTDTQYF.

The rearrangement links TRBV4-1 to TRBJ2-1, with TRBD2 identical over 11 bases. The V gene end was trimmed by 1 base and the J gene end by 8 bases; junction bases not matched to a gene: 16. Germline lookup yields CDR1 MGHRA and CDR2 YSYEKL. This CDR3 has 19 amino acids. CDR3 in DNA: TGCGCCAGCAGCCAAGCCCAATTTTCACTAGCGGGAGATAGGGATGAGCAGTTCTTC. Translation gives CASSQAQFSLAGDRDEQFF.

This clonotype was found many times. The chain links TRBV6-1 to TRBJ2-3, with TRBD1 identical over 7 bases. CDR3 length equals 15 residues. V was clipped by 3 bases and J by 2 bases; unmatched bases: 5. CDR1 and CDR2 (germline): MNHNS, SASEGT. CDR3 nucleotide sequence: TGTGCCAGCAGTGAGACGGGACAGACCACAGATACGCAGTATTTT. Protein product: CASSETGQTTDTQYF.

Notes on this clonotype: This sequence may be a read error, since a much larger clone differs from it by one base. The chain recombines TRBV4-1 with TRBJ1-1; D possibly corresponds to TRBD1 (5 bases). Germline CDR1 MGHRA, CDR2 YSYEKL. The CDR3 is made up of 14 amino acids. In DNA form, the CDR3 reads TGCGCCAGCAGCCAAGATGGGACGAACATTGAAGCTTTCTTT. It is translated as CASSQDGTNIEAFF.

The V call is TRBV7-2, the J call TRBJ1-2; weak D call: TRBD1 (5 bases). V shed 1 base and J shed 4 bases, with 13 bases lying between them. Germline CDR1 SGHTA, CDR2 FQGNSA. The CDR3 consists of 15 residues. DNA for the CDR3: TGTGCCAGCAGCTTAGGGCAGGGCTGGCTCTATGGCTACACCTTC. Residues: CASSLGQGWLYGYTF.

The chain carries TRBV7-2 and TRBJ2-7; the match to TRBD2 covers 9 bases. There are 14 residues in the CDR3. Germline CDR1 is SGHTA and CDR2 is FQGNSA. V dropped 5 bases and J dropped 3; count of bases not matched to a gene: 5. DNA of the CDR3: TGTGCCAGCAGCCTTCAAGCGGGGGGCTACGAGCAGTACTTC. Its translation: CASSLQAGGYEQYF. The complete variable domain, with remaining parts taken from reference TRBV7-2 and TRBJ2-7, reads GAGVSQSPSNKVTEKGKDVELRCDPISGHTALYWYRQSLGQGLEFLIYFQGNSAPDKSGLPSDRFSAERTGGSVSTLTIQRTQQEDSAVYLCASSLQAGGYEQYFGPGTRLTVT.

This sequence joins TRBV19 and TRBJ2-3; 7 bases agree with TRBD2. This CDR3 comprises 15 residues. The germline V gene encodes CDR1 LNHDA and CDR2 SQIVND (reference sequence). Trimming at V came to 1 base and at J to 2 bases, leaving 3 bases not matched to a gene. The CDR3, as DNA: TGTGCCAGTAGTATAGCTAGCGGAACCACAGATACGCAGTATTTT. This encodes CASSIASGTTDTQYF.

This sequence joins TRBV6-5 and TRBJ2-6; weak D call: TRBD1 (6 bases). The germline gives CDR1 MNHEY, CDR2 SVGAGI. The V end was cut by 8 bases, the J end by 5 bases, with 10 bases between. This CDR3 contains 13 residues. The CDR3 reads CASRWGRANVLTF. The CDR3 DNA follows: TGTGCCAGCCGGTGGGGGCGGGCCAACGTCCTGACTTTC.

This rearrangement joins TRBV7-8 to TRBJ1-5, with 11 bases aligning to TRBD1. V lost 0 bases and J lost 5; bases outside the gene matches: 9. This CDR3 is 18 amino acids long. Germline V lookup: CDR1 SGHVS, CDR2 FQNEAQ. In nucleotides, the CDR3 is TGTGCCAGCAGCTTAGCGAGTGGACAGGGGGCGTATGATCAGCCCCAGCATTTT. Its protein product is CASSLASGQGAYDQPQHF.

This clonotype showed up just once. The rearrangement links TRBV20-1 to TRBJ2-7; 8 positions agree with TRBD1. The CDR3 is 12 residues long. Germline V CDR1 and CDR2: DFQATT, SNEGSKA (reference sequence). Germline trimming cut 8 bases from V and 3 bases from J; bases unmatched to any gene: 6. The CDR3 is CSPQDRDYEQYF. In DNA form, the CDR3 reads TGCAGTCCTCAGGACAGGGACTACGAGCAGTACTTC.

A word on this clonotype: A read error may be the cause here, since a much bigger clone is one base away. The chain recombines TRBV4-2 with TRBJ1-1, with 9 bases fitting TRBD1. Germline values: CDR1 LGHNA, CDR2 YNFKEQ. The length of the CDR3 is 15 residues. In DNA form, the CDR3 reads TGTGCCAGCAGCCAGGTGACAGGGGGTGGGGCTGAAGCTCTCTTT. This gives the protein CASSQVTGGGAEALF.

The rearrangement links TRBV13 to TRBJ1-3, with D possibly TRBD1 on 5 matching bases. Germline CDR1 and CDR2: PRHDT and FYEKMQ (reference sequence). The CDR3 runs 17 residues. Trimming took off 5 bases at V and 4 bases at J, with 21 bases between the two ends. The CDR3 region has the DNA TGTGCCAGCAGCCTTGGGAGGCTCCAGGGTCCGGGAAACACCATATATTTT. As protein: CASSLGRLQGPGNTIYF.

The chain joins TRBV7-9 to TRBJ1-1, with D unresolved. This CDR3 region has 12 residues. Looked up from germline, CDR1 is SEHNR and CDR2 is FQNEAQ (reference sequence). Trimming pared 5 bases from V and 4 bases from J, leaving 8 bases between. CDR3 nucleotides: TGTGCCAGCAGCCATCCGGGCACTGAAGCTTTCTTT. This sequence encodes CASSHPGTEAFF.

In its sample, this clonotype was seen many times. The rearrangement joins TRBV6-5 to TRBJ2-2, with D unresolved. The germline V gene has CDR1 MNHEY and CDR2 SVGAGI. Trimming cost V 2 bases and J 3 bases, with 7 bases left between them. This CDR3 has 14 residues. The DNA for the CDR3 is TGTGCCAGCAGTTACATGGCAGACACCGGGGAGCTGTTTTTT. It yields the protein CASSYMADTGELFF.

J is TRBJ1-6 and V is TRBV6-6; maybe TRBD1 (5 bases). Trimming pared 2 bases from V and 14 bases from J, leaving 7 bases between. This CDR3 has 11 amino acids. Germline V gives CDR1 MNHNY, CDR2 SVGAGI (reference sequence). The CDR3 DNA reads as TGTGCCAGCAGTTACGGGACGTCCCTCCACTTT. Amino acids: CASSYGTSLHF.

In DNA form, the CDR3 reads TGTGCCAGCAACCCCTCCCCAGATACGCAGTATTTT. Encoded protein: CASNPSPDTQYF. The chain is built from TRBV7-8 and TRBJ2-3; D is undetermined. CDR1 SGHVS and CDR2 FQNEAQ come from the germline V gene. This CDR3 contains 12 residues. V dropped 7 bases and J dropped 4 bases, with 9 bases sitting between them.

The chain is built from TRBV7-2 and TRBJ2-1, with D perhaps TRBD2 (7 bases). Per the germline V gene, CDR1 is SGHTA and CDR2 is FQGNSA. Trimming took off 4 bases at V and 10 bases at J, with 20 bases between the two ends. This CDR3 region has 15 residues. The CDR3: CASSSRGGGPYEQFF. CDR3 nucleotide sequence: TGTGCCAGCAGCTCCCGGGGAGGGGGGCCTTACGAGCAGTTCTTC.